The 10 T cell receptor beta chains below all came from one sample that was sequenced in a study of Ad26.COV2.S vaccination and SARS-CoV-2 variants. Treatment here: roughly 19 received Ad26.COV2.S at low or high dose, single or two shots; roughly five received placebo; per-sample allocation not given. At day 63 after the first vaccine or placebo injection, samples were drawn. Assay: immunoSEQ multiplex PCR; the TCRdb copy retains only in-frame clones and omits some. In the table there are hundreds of thousands of clones, roughly 90% of which are singletons. Specimen: peripheral blood, collected in a trial of Ad26.COV2.S vaccine versus placebo. The receptors shown here come from a person between 18 and 65 years old who received the Ad26.COV2.S COVID-19 vaccine or a placebo.

On this clone itself: Other nucleotide sequences from this sample produce the same CDR3. The CDR3 DNA is TGTGCCAGTAGTACGAGGACGGTCTCTGGAAACACCATATATTTT. This encodes CASSTRTVSGNTIYF. This sequence joins TRBV19 and TRBJ1-3; D call uncertain. The V end was cut by 4 bases, the J end by 0 bases, with 10 bases between. The CDR3 consists of 15 residues. The germline V gene has CDR1 LNHDA and CDR2 SQIVND (reference sequence).

The sample holds one count of this clone. The J gene is TRBJ2-3, the V gene TRBV5-1, with TRBD1 as a possible D gene (5 bases). The CDR3 runs to 14 residues. The germline V gene encodes CDR1 SGHRS and CDR2 YFSETQ. Trimming left V 0 bases short and J 2 bases short, with 7 bases between. The CDR3 spells CASSLDRTTDTQYF. Here the CDR3 DNA reads TGCGCCAGCAGCTTGGACAGGACCACAGATACGCAGTATTTT.

The J gene is TRBJ1-2, the V gene TRBV30; 7 nucleotides align to TRBD1. This CDR3 has 14 amino acids. CDR1 GTSNPN and CDR2 SVGIG come from the germline V gene (reference sequence). V dropped 0 bases and J dropped 4; count of bases not matched to a gene: 5. The chain's CDR3 is CAWSVGQVGYGYTF. The CDR3, as DNA: TGTGCCTGGAGTGTTGGACAGGTCGGCTATGGCTACACCTTC.

This chain connects TRBV30 to TRBJ1-1; a possible D gene is TRBD1 (5 bases). This CDR3 spans 15 amino acids. Germline loops: CDR1 GTSNPN, CDR2 SVGIG (reference sequence). V lost 6 bases and J 0 bases, leaving 17 bases between the germline ends. In DNA form, the CDR3 reads TGTGCCTGTACTCGTAGGGGCAACATGAACACTGAAGCTTTCTTT. Protein: CACTRRGNMNTEAFF.

CDR3: CAWSVLVWDTQYF. CDR3 in DNA: TGTGCCTGGAGTGTACTTGTTTGGGATACGCAGTATTTT. V gene TRBV30 combines with J gene TRBJ2-3; D not certain. CDR3 length: 13 amino acids. The germline V and J ends were trimmed by 0 bases and 6 bases, with 10 bases remaining between them. Germline CDR1 and CDR2: GTSNPN and SVGIG (reference sequence).

V usage is TRBV7-9 and J usage is TRBJ2-2; D possibly corresponds to TRBD2 (5 bases). The CDR3 is made up of 15 amino acids. Trimming took 1 base from V and 5 from J, leaving 11 bases between them. The germline V gene encodes CDR1 SEHNR and CDR2 FQNEAQ (reference sequence). The CDR3 bases are TGTGCCAGCAGCTTAGGCCCCGGGATAACCGGGGAGCTGTTTTTT. Translation gives CASSLGPGITGELFF.

This chain connects TRBV6-5 to TRBJ1-2; D is unclear. The V gene's germline CDR1 is MNHEY and CDR2 SVGAGI. CDR3 length equals 13 residues. The V end was cut by 5 bases, the J end by 4 bases, with 11 bases between. DNA for the CDR3: TGTGCCAGCAGTCGGGGAACCTTCTATGGCTACACCTTC. Its translation: CASSRGTFYGYTF.

Turning to this clone: In the same sample, other DNA sequences code for this CDR3. This sequence joins TRBV18 and TRBJ2-7, with a possible D match to TRBD2 (5 bases). V was shortened by 6 bases and J by 3 bases, with 12 bases between the two germline ends. The CDR3 length is 13 residues. Germline V CDR1 and CDR2: KGHSH, LQKENI. The CDR3 nucleotides read TGTGCCAGCTCCCCAGGACTTGACTACGAGCAGTACTTC. Amino acid sequence: CASSPGLDYEQYF.

The chain is built from TRBV11-3 and TRBJ2-7; D remains unclear. This CDR3 has 12 residues. The germline V gene encodes CDR1 SGHNT and CDR2 YENEEA. The V gene lost 0 bases and the J gene lost 6 bases, with 6 bases spanning the gap. This CDR3 reads CASSLDGGEQYF. CDR3 DNA: TGTGCCAGCAGCTTAGATGGCGGCGAGCAGTACTTC. The full variable domain, in which reference TRBV11-3 and TRBJ2-7 provide the parts outside the CDR3, is EAGVVQSPRYKIIEKKQPVAFWCNPISGHNTLYWYLQNLGQGPELLIRYENEEAVDDSQLPKDRFSAERLKGVDSTLKIQPAELGDSAVYLCASSLDGGEQYFGPGTRLTVT.

V usage is TRBV30 and J usage is TRBJ1-4; perhaps TRBD1 as D (6 bases). Germline V gene lookup returns CDR1 GTSNPN and CDR2 SVGIG (reference sequence). This CDR3 region has 11 residues. This CDR3 reads CGGTLYEKLFF. The CDR3 DNA follows: TGTGGCGGGACACTTTATGAAAAACTGTTTTTT.